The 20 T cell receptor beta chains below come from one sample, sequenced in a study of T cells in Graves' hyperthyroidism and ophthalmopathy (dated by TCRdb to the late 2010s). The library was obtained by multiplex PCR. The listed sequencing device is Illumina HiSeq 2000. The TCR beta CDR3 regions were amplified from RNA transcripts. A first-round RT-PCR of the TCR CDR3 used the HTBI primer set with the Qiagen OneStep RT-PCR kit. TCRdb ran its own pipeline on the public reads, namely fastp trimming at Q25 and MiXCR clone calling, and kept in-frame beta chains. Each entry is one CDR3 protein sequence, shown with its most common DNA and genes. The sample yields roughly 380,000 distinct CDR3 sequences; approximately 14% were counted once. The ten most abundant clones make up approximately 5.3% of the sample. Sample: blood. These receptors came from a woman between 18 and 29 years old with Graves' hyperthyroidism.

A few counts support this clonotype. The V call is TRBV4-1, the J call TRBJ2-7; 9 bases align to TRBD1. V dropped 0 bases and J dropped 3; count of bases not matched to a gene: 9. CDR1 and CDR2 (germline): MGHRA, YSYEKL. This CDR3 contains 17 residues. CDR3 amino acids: CASSQDATGTGSYEQYF. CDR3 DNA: TGCGCCAGCAGCCAAGACGCGACCGGGACAGGGAGCTACGAGCAGTACTTC.

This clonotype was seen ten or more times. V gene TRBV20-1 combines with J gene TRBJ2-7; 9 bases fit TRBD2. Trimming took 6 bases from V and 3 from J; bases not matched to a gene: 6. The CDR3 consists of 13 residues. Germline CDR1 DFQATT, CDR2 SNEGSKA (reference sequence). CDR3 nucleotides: TGCAGTGCCTTAGCGGGAGAGAGCTACGAGCAGTACTTC. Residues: CSALAGESYEQYF.

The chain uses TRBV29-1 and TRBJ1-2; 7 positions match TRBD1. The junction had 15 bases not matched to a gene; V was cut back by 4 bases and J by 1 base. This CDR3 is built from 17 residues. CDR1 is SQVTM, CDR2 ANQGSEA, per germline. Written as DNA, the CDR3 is TGCAGCGTTGCAGCCGAAGGAAGGAGACAGGGTAACTATGGCTACACCTTC. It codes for CSVAAEGRRQGNYGYTF.

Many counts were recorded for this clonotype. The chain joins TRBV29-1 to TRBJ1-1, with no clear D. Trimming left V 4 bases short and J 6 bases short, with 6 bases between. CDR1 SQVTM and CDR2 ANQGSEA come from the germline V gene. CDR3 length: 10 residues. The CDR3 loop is CSVGGPEAFF. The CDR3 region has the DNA TGCAGCGTTGGAGGGCCTGAAGCTTTCTTT.

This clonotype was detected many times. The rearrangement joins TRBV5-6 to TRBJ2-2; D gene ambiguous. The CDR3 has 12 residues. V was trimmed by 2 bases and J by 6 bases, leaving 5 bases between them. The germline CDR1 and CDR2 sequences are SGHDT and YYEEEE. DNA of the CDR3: TGTGCCAGCAGCTTTGTCCCCGGGGAGCTGTTTTTT. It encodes CASSFVPGELFF.

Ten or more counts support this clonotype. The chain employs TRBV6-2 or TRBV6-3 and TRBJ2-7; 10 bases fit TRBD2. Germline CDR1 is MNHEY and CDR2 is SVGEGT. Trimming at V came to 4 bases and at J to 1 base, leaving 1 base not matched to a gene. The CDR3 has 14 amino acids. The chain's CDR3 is CASSWTSGSYEQYF. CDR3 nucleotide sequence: TGTGCCAGCAGTTGGACTAGCGGTTCCTACGAGCAGTACTTC.

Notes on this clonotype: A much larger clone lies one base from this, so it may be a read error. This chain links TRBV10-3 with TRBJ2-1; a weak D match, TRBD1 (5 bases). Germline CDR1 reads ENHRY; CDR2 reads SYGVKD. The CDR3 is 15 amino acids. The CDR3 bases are TGTGCCGTCAGTGAGTCGAGATCACAGGTCAATGAGCAGTTCTTC. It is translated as CAVSESRSQVNEQFF.

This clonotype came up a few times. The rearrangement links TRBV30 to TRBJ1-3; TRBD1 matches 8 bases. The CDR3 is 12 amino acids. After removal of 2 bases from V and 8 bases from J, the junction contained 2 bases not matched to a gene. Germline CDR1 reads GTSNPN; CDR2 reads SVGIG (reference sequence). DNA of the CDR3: TGTGCCTGGAGTCCACAGGGGGACACCATATATTTT. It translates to CAWSPQGDTIYF. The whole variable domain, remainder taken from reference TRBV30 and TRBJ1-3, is SQTIHQWPATLVQPVGSPLSLECTVEGTSNPNLYWYRQAAGRGLQLLFYSVGIGQISSEVPQNLSASRPQDRQFILSSKKLLLSDSGFYLCAWSPQGDTIYFGEGSWLTVV.

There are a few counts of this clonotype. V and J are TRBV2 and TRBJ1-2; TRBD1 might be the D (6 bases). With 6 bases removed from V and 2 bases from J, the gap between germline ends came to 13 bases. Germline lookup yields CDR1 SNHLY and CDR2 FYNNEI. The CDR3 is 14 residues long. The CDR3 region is CASSAYTGNYGYTF. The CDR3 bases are TGTGCCAGCAGCGCCTACACAGGGAACTATGGCTACACCTTC.

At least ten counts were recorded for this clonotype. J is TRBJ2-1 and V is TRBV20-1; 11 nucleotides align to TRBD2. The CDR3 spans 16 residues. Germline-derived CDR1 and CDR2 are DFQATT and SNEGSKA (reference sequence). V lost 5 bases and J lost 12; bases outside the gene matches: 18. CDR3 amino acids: CSAARIVRLAGRGQFF. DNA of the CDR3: TGCAGTGCTGCCAGAATCGTGAGACTAGCGGGACGGGGGCAGTTCTTC.

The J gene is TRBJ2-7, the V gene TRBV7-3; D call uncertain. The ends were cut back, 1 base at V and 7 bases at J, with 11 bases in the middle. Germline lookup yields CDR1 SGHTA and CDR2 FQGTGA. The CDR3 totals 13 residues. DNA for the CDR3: TGTGCCAGCAGCTTAAGCCCTCCCGATGAGCAGTACTTC. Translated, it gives CASSLSPPDEQYF.

CDR3 region: CASTRTSGSREQFF. The DNA of the CDR3 is TGTGCCAGCACAAGGACTAGCGGGAGTCGTGAGCAGTTCTTC. The genes are TRBV6-1 and TRBJ2-1, with 13 bases matching TRBD2. The germline V gene has CDR1 MNHNS and CDR2 SASEGT. V shed 7 bases and J 9 bases; nucleotides not matched to a gene: 6. The CDR3 has 14 residues.

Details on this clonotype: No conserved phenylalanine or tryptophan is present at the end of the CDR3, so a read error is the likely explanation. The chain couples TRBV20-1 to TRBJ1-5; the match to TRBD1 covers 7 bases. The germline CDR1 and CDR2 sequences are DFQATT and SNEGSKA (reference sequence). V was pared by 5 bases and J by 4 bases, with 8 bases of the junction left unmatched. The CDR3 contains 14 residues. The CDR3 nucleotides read TGCAGTGCTCGGAACAGGGGCCCGAATCAGCCCCAGCATTCT. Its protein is CSARNRGPNQPQHS.

The CDR3 coding sequence is TGTGCCAGCAGTTTATATGGGCGGGAGTACACCGGGGAGCTGTTTTTT. As protein: CASSLYGREYTGELFF. The chain combines TRBV28 with TRBJ2-2, with TRBD2 matching over 7 bases. The CDR3 covers 16 residues. Germline V gives CDR1 MDHEN, CDR2 SYDVKM. J lost 3 bases, V lost 1 base, and 5 bases had no gene match. Complete variable domain (other parts from reference TRBV28 and TRBJ2-2): DVKVTQSSRYLVKRTGEKVFLECVQDMDHENMFWYRQDPGLGLRLIYFSYDVKMKEKGDIPEGYSVSREKKERFSLILESASTNQTSMYLCASSLYGREYTGELFFGEGSRLTVL.

The CDR3 DNA sequence: TGTGCCAGCAGCGTTGGGTTGGTTAGGCTAGCGGGAAGGTGGCACGAGCAGTACTTC. It codes for CASSVGLVRLAGRWHEQYF. The chain is built from TRBV7-8 and TRBJ2-7, with 9 bases identical to TRBD2. CDR3 length: 19 amino acids. V trimming: 5 bases; J trimming: 5 bases; junction bases outside the gene matches: 22. Germline assignment: CDR1 SGHVS and CDR2 FQNEAQ.

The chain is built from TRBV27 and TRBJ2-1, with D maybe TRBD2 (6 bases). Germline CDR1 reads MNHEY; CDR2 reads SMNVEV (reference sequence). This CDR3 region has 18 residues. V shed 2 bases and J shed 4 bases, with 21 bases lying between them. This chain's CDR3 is CASSLGPRVAAKYNEQFF. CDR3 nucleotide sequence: TGTGCCAGCAGTTTAGGGCCTCGAGTAGCGGCTAAATACAATGAGCAGTTCTTC.

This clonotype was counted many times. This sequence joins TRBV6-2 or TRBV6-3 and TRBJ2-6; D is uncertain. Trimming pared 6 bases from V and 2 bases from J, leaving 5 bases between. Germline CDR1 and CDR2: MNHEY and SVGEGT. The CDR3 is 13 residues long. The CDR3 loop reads CASRAPGANVLTF. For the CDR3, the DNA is TGTGCCAGCAGGGCCCCTGGGGCCAACGTCCTGACTTTC.

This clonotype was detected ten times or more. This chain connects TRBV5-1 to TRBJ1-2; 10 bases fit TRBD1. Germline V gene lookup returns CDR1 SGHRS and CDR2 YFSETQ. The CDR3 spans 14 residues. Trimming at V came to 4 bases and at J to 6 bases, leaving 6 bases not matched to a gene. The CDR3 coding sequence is TGCGCCAGCAGCCGGGGACAGGGGACGGATGGCTACACCTTC. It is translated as CASSRGQGTDGYTF. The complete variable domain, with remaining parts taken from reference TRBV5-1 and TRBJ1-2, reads KAGVTQTPRYLIKTRGQQVTLSCSPISGHRSVSWYQQTPGQGLQFLFEYFSETQRNKGNFPGRFSGRQFSNSRSEMNVSTLELGDSALYLCASSRGQGTDGYTFGSGTRLTVV.

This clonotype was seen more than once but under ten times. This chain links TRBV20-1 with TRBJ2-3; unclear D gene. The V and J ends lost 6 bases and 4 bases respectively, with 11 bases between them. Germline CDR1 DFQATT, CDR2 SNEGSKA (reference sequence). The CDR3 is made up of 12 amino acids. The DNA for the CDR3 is TGCAGTGCATGTCTAGTAGCAGATACGCAGTATTTT. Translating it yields CSACLVADTQYF.

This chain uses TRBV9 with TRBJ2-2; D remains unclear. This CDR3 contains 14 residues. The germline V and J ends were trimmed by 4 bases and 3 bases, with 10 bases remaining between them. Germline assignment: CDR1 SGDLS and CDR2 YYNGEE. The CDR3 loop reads CASSPPDYTGELFF. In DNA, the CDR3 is TGTGCCAGCAGCCCCCCAGACTACACCGGGGAGCTGTTTTTT. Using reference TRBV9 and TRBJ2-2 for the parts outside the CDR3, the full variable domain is DSGVTQTPKHLITATGQRVTLRCSPRSGDLSVYWYQQSLDQGLQFLIQYYNGEERAKGNILERFSAQQFPDLHSELNLSSLELGDSALYFCASSPPDYTGELFFGEGSRLTVL.